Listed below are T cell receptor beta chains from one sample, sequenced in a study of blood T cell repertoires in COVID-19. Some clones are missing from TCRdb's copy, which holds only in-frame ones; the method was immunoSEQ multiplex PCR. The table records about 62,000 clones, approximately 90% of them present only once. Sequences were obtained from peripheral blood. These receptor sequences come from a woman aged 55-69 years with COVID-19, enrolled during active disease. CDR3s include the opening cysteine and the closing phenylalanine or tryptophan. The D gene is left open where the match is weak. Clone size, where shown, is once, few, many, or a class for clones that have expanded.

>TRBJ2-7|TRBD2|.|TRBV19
CASSFGTAGTSIYEQYF
TGTGCCAGTAGTTTCGGGACAGCCGGGACTAGCATCTACGAGCAGTACTTC
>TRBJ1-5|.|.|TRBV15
CATGLNSNQPQHF
TGTGCCACCGGACTGAATAGCAATCAGCCCCAGCATTTT
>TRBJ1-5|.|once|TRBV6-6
CASRLREVDGNQPQHF
TGTGCCAGCAGACTCAGGGAGGTGGATGGCAATCAGCCCCAGCATTTT
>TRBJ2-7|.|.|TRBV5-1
CASSLAQGVGEQYF
TGCGCCAGCAGCTTGGCACAGGGAGTTGGCGAGCAGTACTTC
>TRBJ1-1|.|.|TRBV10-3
CAISEGRALTEAFF
TGTGCCATCAGTGAGGGCAGGGCCCTCACTGAAGCTTTCTTT
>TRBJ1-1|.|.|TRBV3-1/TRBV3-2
CASSQTVGSAEAFF
TGTGCCAGCAGCCAAACAGTAGGGAGCGCTGAAGCTTTCTTT
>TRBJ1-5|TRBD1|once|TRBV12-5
CASGPTTGGIDQPQHF
TGTGCTAGTGGTCCTACGACAGGGGGAATTGATCAGCCCCAGCATTTT
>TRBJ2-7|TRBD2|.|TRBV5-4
CASSAGLAGGYEQYF
TGTGCCAGCAGCGCCGGACTAGCGGGAGGCTACGAGCAGTACTTC
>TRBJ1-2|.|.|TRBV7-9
CASIPLAGTYGYTF
TGTGCCAGCATCCCCCTTGCGGGCACCTATGGCTACACCTTC
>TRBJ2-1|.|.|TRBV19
CASSWGVQGGYNEQFF
TGTGCCAGTAGTTGGGGTGTACAGGGCGGCTACAATGAGCAGTTCTTC
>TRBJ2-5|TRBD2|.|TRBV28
CASSLPTSGAKTQYF
TGTGCCAGCAGCCTGCCAACTAGCGGCGCGAAGACCCAGTACTTC
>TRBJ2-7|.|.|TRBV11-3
CASSLVSGSYEQYF
TGTGCCAGCAGCTTAGTTTCAGGCTCCTACGAGCAGTACTTC
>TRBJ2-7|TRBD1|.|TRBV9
CASSGRTGSYEQYF
TGTGCCAGCAGCGGGAGGACAGGGTCCTACGAGCAGTACTTC
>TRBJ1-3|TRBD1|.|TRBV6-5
CASSTRTGSGNTIYF
TGTGCCAGCAGTACACGGACAGGATCTGGAAACACCATATATTTT
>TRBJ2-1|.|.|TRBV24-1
CATSDFGGANEQFF
TGTGCCACCAGTGATTTCGGGGGTGCCAATGAGCAGTTCTTC
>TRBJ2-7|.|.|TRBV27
CASSLSSPSYEQYF
TGTGCCAGCAGTTTATCCAGTCCGTCCTACGAGCAGTACTTC
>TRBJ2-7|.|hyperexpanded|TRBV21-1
CASTHTGGIMYEQYF
TGTGCCAGCACCCATACAGGGGGCATAATGTACGAGCAGTACTTC
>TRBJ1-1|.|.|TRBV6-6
CASSYPTGMNTEAFF
TGTGCCAGCAGTTACCCTACAGGGATGAACACTGAAGCTTTCTTT
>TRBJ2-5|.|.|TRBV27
CASSLSSVEETQYF
TGTGCCAGCAGTTTATCGTCGGTAGAAGAGACCCAGTACTTC
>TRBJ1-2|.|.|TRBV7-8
CASSFGGDGYTF
TGTGCCAGCAGCTTTGGAGGCGATGGCTACACCTTC
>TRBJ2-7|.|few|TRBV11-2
CASSLEELAYEQYF
TGTGCCAGCAGCTTAGAAGAGTTAGCCTACGAGCAGTACTTC
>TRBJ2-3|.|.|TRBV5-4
CASSQQGTDTQYF
TGTGCCAGCAGCCAACAGGGCACAGATACGCAGTATTTT
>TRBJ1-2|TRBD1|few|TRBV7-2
CASSLGQGNYGYTF
TGTGCCAGCAGCTTAGGACAGGGAAACTATGGCTACACCTTC
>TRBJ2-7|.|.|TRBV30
CAWSVRGDEQYF
TGTGCCTGGAGTGTACGAGGTGACGAGCAGTACTTC
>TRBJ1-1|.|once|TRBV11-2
CATSQGYTEAFF
TGTGCCACCAGCCAGGGCTACACTGAAGCTTTCTTT
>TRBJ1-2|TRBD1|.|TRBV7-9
CASSLMRQGAGGYTF
TGTGCCAGCAGCTTAATGCGACAGGGGGCAGGTGGCTACACCTTC
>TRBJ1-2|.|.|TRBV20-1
CSASSGEDCGYTF
TGCAGTGCAAGTTCGGGGGAGGACTGTGGCTACACCTTC